This T cell receptor (beta chain) was observed in a study of OX40 agonist ivuxolimab in advanced cancers. About the research overall: Cohort: 80% to 90% men, mean age 60, aged about 20 to 85.

Trimming cost V 8 bases and J 4 bases, with 21 bases left between them. The germline V gene encodes CDR1 ENHRY and CDR2 SYGVKD. The CDR3 has 15 residues. The repertoire was sequenced with immunoSEQ multiplex PCR; TCRdb's copy has only in-frame clones and lacks some. The sample consists of 75,000 to 100,000 clones, approximately 91% of them appearing once. The starting material was CD4+ or CD8+ T cells sorted from blood, obtained in a trial of the OX40 agonist ivuxolimab. This TCR derives from an adult with an advanced solid tumor such as melanoma, head and neck, liver or kidney cancer. The gene calls are TRBV10-3 and TRBJ2-7; weak D call: TRBD1 (5 bases). The CDR3 loop reads CAIAPGAGILYEQYF. For the CDR3, the DNA is TGTGCCATCGCACCGGGTGCAGGGATTCTGTACGAGCAGTACTTC.